Listed below are T cell receptor beta chains from one sample, sequenced in a study of T cell changes during pregnancy in multiple sclerosis. Clones were sequenced by immunoSEQ multiplex PCR, and TCRdb holds only the in-frame ones, with some missing. The data show about 72,000 clones, 80% to 95% seen once. The source material was peripheral blood, sampled in the first trimester of pregnancy. Receptor source: a female donor in good health, enrolled as a control in a pregnancy study. Both conserved end residues are part of each CDR3. The D gene is left open where the match is weak. Clone size is not always given. Where it is, it says once, few, many or a class for expanded clones.

>TRBD2|TRBJ2-3|TRBV29-1|.
CSVQRGVSTDTQYF
TGCAGCGTCCAGCGGGGGGTCAGCACAGATACGCAGTATTTT
>TRBD2|TRBJ2-1|TRBV19|.
CASSTQRGNEQFF
TGTGCCAGTAGTACGCAGCGGGGAAATGAGCAGTTCTTC
>TRBD1|TRBJ1-4|TRBV18|.
CASSKYTGDGGEKLFF
TGTGCCAGCTCAAAATACACAGGGGATGGCGGTGAAAAACTGTTTTTT
>TRBD1|TRBJ1-5|TRBV7-9|.
CASSLGTGDPNQPQHF
TGTGCCAGCAGCTTAGGGACAGGGGATCCCAATCAGCCCCAGCATTTT
>.|TRBJ2-5|TRBV5-1|.
CASSLGVEETQYF
TGCGCCAGCAGCTTGGGAGTTGAAGAGACCCAGTACTTC
>.|TRBJ1-2|TRBV29-1|.
CSVGAGYGYTF
TGCAGCGTTGGGGCAGGCTATGGCTACACCTTC
>TRBD2|TRBJ2-3|TRBV29-1|.
CSVGAAASGSTDTQYF
TGCAGCGTTGGGGCAGCAGCTAGCGGGAGCACAGATACGCAGTATTTT
>.|TRBJ1-1|TRBV5-4|.
CASSSPEVMMNTEAFF
TGTGCCAGCAGCTCCCCGGAGGTAATGATGAACACTGAAGCTTTCTTT
>.|TRBJ2-7|TRBV19|.
CASSIDRPSNEQYF
TGTGCCAGTAGTATCGACAGGCCTTCCAACGAGCAGTACTTC
>.|TRBJ2-5|TRBV5-1|.
CASSAGTFRGETQYF
TGCGCCAGCAGCGCCGGGACTTTTCGGGGGGAGACCCAGTACTTC
>.|TRBJ2-5|TRBV11-2|.
CASSLVGGTGTGTQYF
TGTGCCAGCAGCTTAGTGGGCGGGACGGGGACGGGGACCCAGTACTTC
>TRBD2|TRBJ2-7|TRBV5-1|.
CASSLLATPAYEQYF
TGCGCCAGCAGCTTACTAGCGACCCCGGCCTACGAGCAGTACTTC
>.|TRBJ2-7|TRBV2|.
CASSPNTYEQYF
TGTGCCAGCAGCCCAAACACCTACGAGCAGTACTTC
>TRBD1|TRBJ1-2|TRBV27|.
CASSPRGDGYTF
TGTGCCAGCAGTCCCAGGGGGGATGGCTACACCTTC
>.|TRBJ2-7|TRBV5-1|.
CASSFDSTTSSYF
TGCGCCAGCAGTTTTGACTCAACTACGAGCAGTTACTTC
>TRBD1|TRBJ1-2|TRBV19|.
CASSRDRGNYGYTF
TGTGCCAGTAGTAGGGACAGGGGGAACTATGGCTACACCTTC
>TRBD1|TRBJ2-7|TRBV28|.
CASRLYGGTGGSYEQYF
TGTGCCAGCAGATTATATGGGGGGACAGGGGGATCCTACGAGCAGTACTTC
>.|TRBJ2-1|TRBV5-1|.
CASSLGRQSLNEQFF
TGCGCCAGCAGTTTGGGCCGACAGTCTTTGAATGAGCAGTTCTTC
>TRBD1|TRBJ2-4|TRBV7-9|.
CASSSRDRSDLAKNIQYF
TGTGCCAGCAGCTCCCGGGACAGGTCTGATTTAGCCAAAAACATTCAGTACTTC
>.|TRBJ2-1|TRBV27|.
CASSILLDNEQFF
TGTGCCAGCAGTATCCTACTAGACAATGAGCAGTTCTTC
>.|TRBJ1-1|TRBV30|.
CAWSVRGDTEAFF
TGTGCCTGGAGTGTAAGGGGTGACACTGAAGCTTTCTTT
>.|TRBJ1-5|TRBV18|.
CASSPGQTNQPQHF
TGTGCCAGCTCACCAGGACAGACTAATCAGCCCCAGCATTTT
>.|TRBJ2-2|TRBV28|.
CASSLGREEGSTPGELFF
TGTGCCAGCAGTTTAGGGAGAGAGGAGGGGAGTACCCCCGGGGAGCTGTTTTTT
>.|TRBJ2-5|TRBV18|.
CASSPGTQETQYF
TGTGCCAGCTCACCGGGGACACAAGAGACCCAGTACTTC
>.|TRBJ1-2|TRBV14|.
CASSARSGSSNYGYTF
TGTGCCAGCAGCGCTCGTTCGGGGAGTTCCAACTATGGCTACACCTTC
>.|TRBJ1-3|TRBV6-4|.
CASSDSRVRSGNTIYF
TGTGCCAGCAGTGACTCTCGGGTAAGAAGTGGAAACACCATATATTTT
>.|TRBJ2-5|TRBV5-1|.
CASSLYVGLQETQYF
TGCGCCAGCAGCTTGTACGTCGGACTGCAAGAGACCCAGTACTTC
>.|TRBJ2-1|TRBV28|.
CASGLDGSGNEQFF
TGTGCTAGCGGACTCGACGGGAGCGGCAATGAGCAGTTCTTC
>TRBD2|TRBJ2-7|TRBV2|.
CASRRDQREGQYEQYF
TGTGCCAGCAGGAGGGATCAAAGGGAGGGCCAGTACGAGCAGTACTTC
>TRBD1|TRBJ2-7|TRBV2|.
CASMGTGDEQYF
TGTGCCAGCATGGGGACAGGGGACGAGCAGTACTTC
>.|TRBJ2-7|TRBV30|.
CAWSVMAGGTYEQYF
TGTGCCTGGAGTGTAATGGCAGGGGGGACCTACGAGCAGTACTTC
>TRBD1|TRBJ2-7|TRBV7-6|.
CASSLAPTGGHEQYF
TGTGCCAGCAGCTTAGCCCCGACAGGGGGCCACGAGCAGTACTTC
>.|TRBJ2-6|TRBV27|.
CASTLSVGANVLTF
TGTGCCAGCACCCTCTCGGTTGGGGCCAACGTCCTGACTTTC
>TRBD1|TRBJ1-1|TRBV5-1|.
CASSFDRGGTEAFF
TGCGCCAGCAGCTTTGACAGGGGAGGCACTGAAGCTTTCTTT
>TRBD2|TRBJ2-3|TRBV7-9|.
CASSLPQTSGRMDTQYF
TGTGCCAGCAGCTTACCCCAGACTAGCGGGAGAATGGATACGCAGTATTTT
>.|TRBJ2-3|TRBV5-4|.
CASSLAGADTQYF
TGTGCCAGCAGCTTGGCGGGGGCAGATACGCAGTATTTT
>TRBD2|TRBJ2-7|TRBV7-9|.
CASSPRGEQYF
TGTGCCAGCAGCCCGCGGGGGGAGCAGTACTTC
>TRBD1|TRBJ1-4|TRBV7-9|.
CASSLRLNTGANEKLFF
TGTGCCAGCAGCTTGCGTCTCAATACAGGGGCTAATGAAAAACTGTTTTTT
>TRBD1|TRBJ2-7|TRBV5-8|.
CASGTVSYEQYF
TGTGCCAGCGGGACAGTTTCCTACGAGCAGTACTTC
>.|TRBJ2-2|TRBV7-8|.
CASSLLVNTGELFF
TGTGCCAGCAGCTTACTAGTGAACACCGGGGAGCTGTTTTTT
>TRBD1|TRBJ2-3|TRBV15|.
CATSREDRGGTDTQYF
TGTGCCACCAGCAGGGAAGACAGGGGTGGCACAGATACGCAGTATTTT
>TRBD1|TRBJ1-5|TRBV5-6|.
CASSRRTGGGQPQHF
TGTGCCAGCAGCCGTAGGACAGGGGGTGGCCAGCCCCAGCATTTT
>.|TRBJ1-5|TRBV4-1|.
CASSQVAIGGSNQPQHF
TGCGCCAGCAGCCAAGTGGCCATTGGGGGGAGCAATCAGCCCCAGCATTTT
>.|TRBJ1-2|TRBV5-1|.
CASSPGILNNYGYTF
TGCGCCAGCAGCCCGGGGATCCTGAACAACTATGGCTACACCTTC
>TRBD1|TRBJ1-2|TRBV7-2|once
CASSLVWDRVLPRGYTF
TGTGCCAGCAGCTTAGTCTGGGACAGGGTGCTCCCCCGTGGCTACACCTTC
>.|TRBJ2-7|TRBV11-2|.
CASSAEGGEQYF
TGTGCCAGCAGCGCCGAGGGGGGGGAGCAGTACTTC
>TRBD1|TRBJ1-3|TRBV28|few
CASTGQGAGGNTIYF
TGTGCCAGCACCGGACAGGGGGCCGGAGGAAACACCATATATTTT
>TRBD2|TRBJ2-1|TRBV25-1|.
CASSAPGTSGTYNEQFF
TGTGCCAGCAGTGCCCCCGGGACTAGCGGGACCTACAATGAGCAGTTCTTC
>.|TRBJ1-4|TRBV5-6|few
CASSLRGYATNEKLFF
TGTGCCAGCAGCTTGCGCGGTTATGCAACTAATGAAAAACTGTTTTTT
>.|TRBJ2-7|TRBV7-8|.
CASSLLTGEYEQYF
TGTGCCAGCAGCTTACTGACGGGAGAGTACGAGCAGTACTTC
>TRBD1|TRBJ1-3|TRBV5-6|.
CASSQGQAGNTIYF
TGTGCCAGCAGCCAGGGACAGGCTGGAAACACCATATATTTT
>.|TRBJ2-5|TRBV9|.
CASSVGEGRQETQYF
TGTGCCAGCAGCGTAGGCGAGGGTAGACAAGAGACCCAGTACTTC
>.|TRBJ2-1|TRBV27|once
CASRIGGPNNEQFF
TGTGCCAGCAGAATTGGCGGCCCGAACAATGAGCAGTTCTTC